The 23 T cell receptor beta chains below all came from one sample that was sequenced in a study of T-cell memory formation after mild COVID-19. MiXCR, run by TCRdb on the 5' RACE reads, gives a single entry per CDR3 protein. The sample has about 470,000 distinct CDR3 sequences, nearly 25% seen once. The source material was PBMCs or a T cell subset sorted from them (not recorded which). The origin of the receptors is an adult woman who had mild COVID-19 (a few samples of this study predate the infection). Cell type and time point are not known.

This chain uses TRBV18 with TRBJ2-7; the match to TRBD1 covers 7 bases. The CDR3 has 16 amino acids. Germline V lookup: CDR1 KGHSH, CDR2 LQKENI. J gave up 7 bases and V 3 bases, and 15 bases lay outside the gene matches. CDR3 loop: CASSPIFTGQIKEQYF. CDR3 sequence (DNA): TGTGCCAGCTCACCGATATTTACGGGACAGATTAAAGAGCAGTACTTC.

V and J are TRBV24-1 and TRBJ2-1, with 11 positions matching TRBD2. The CDR3 sequence is 13 residues long. From germline, CDR1 is KGHDR and CDR2 SFDVKD. Trimming removed 6 bases from V and 7 bases from J; junction bases left unmatched: 1. CDR3 nucleotides: TGTGCCACCAGTATAGCGGGGGGGAATGAGCAGTTCTTC. The encoded protein is CATSIAGGNEQFF.

This clonotype was detected only a few times. The chain joins TRBV7-3 to TRBJ2-1; D is undetermined. This CDR3 has 15 amino acids. In germline, CDR1 is SGHTA, CDR2 FQGTGA. The V end was cut by 1 base, the J end by 5 bases, with 12 bases between. CDR3 region: CASSLRPGPDNEQFF. The CDR3 nucleotides are TGTGCCAGCAGCTTAAGGCCAGGACCGGACAATGAGCAGTTCTTC.

This clonotype was recorded a few times. The rearrangement uses TRBV7-9 and TRBJ2-1; TRBD1 might be the D (6 bases). Per germline, CDR1 SEHNR and CDR2 FQNEAQ (reference sequence). This CDR3 comprises 16 residues. V gave up 4 bases and J gave up 4 bases, with 17 bases separating them. CDR3 DNA: TGTGCCAGCAGCTCATCGGACAGCGCGTTTTACAATGAGCAGTTCTTC. Translation gives CASSSSDSAFYNEQFF.

This clonotype was found a few times. The chain employs TRBV9 and TRBJ2-5; D is possibly TRBD1 or TRBD2 (5 bases each). Germline V lookup: CDR1 SGDLS, CDR2 YYNGEE. The CDR3 has 16 amino acids. Trimming stripped 0 bases from V and 2 bases from J, with 14 bases between. The CDR3 is CASSVGVGTEQETQYF. CDR3 sequence (DNA): TGTGCCAGCAGCGTAGGGGTCGGGACCGAGCAAGAGACCCAGTACTTC.

This rearrangement joins TRBV20-1 to TRBJ2-7; 8 bases line up with TRBD2. Germline loops: CDR1 DFQATT, CDR2 SNEGSKA (reference sequence). Unmatched junction bases numbered 10, after V lost 0 bases and J lost 3 bases. The CDR3 is 16 residues long. This chain's CDR3 is CSARDVGREGHYEQYF. DNA of the CDR3: TGCAGTGCTAGAGATGTAGGTCGGGAGGGCCACTACGAGCAGTACTTC.

This clonotype was detected only a few times. The chain uses TRBV9 and TRBJ2-5; no firm D call. This CDR3 spans 14 amino acids. Germline-derived CDR1 and CDR2 are SGDLS and YYNGEE. Trimming cost V 0 bases and J 3 bases, with 9 bases left between them. The chain's CDR3 is CASSVAPYEETQYF. DNA for the CDR3: TGTGCCAGCAGCGTAGCGCCCTACGAAGAGACCCAGTACTTC.

This clonotype was counted only a few times. This chain connects TRBV7-2 to TRBJ1-5; possibly TRBD1 for D (5 bases). V was clipped by 1 base and J by 0 bases, with 16 bases between them. This CDR3 has 18 amino acids. In germline, CDR1 is SGHTA, CDR2 FQGNSA. This CDR3 is CASSLGTTGAYSNQPQHF. The CDR3 DNA sequence: TGTGCCAGCAGCTTAGGGACAACGGGCGCTTATAGCAATCAGCCCCAGCATTTT.

This clonotype occurred a few times. V and J are TRBV12-3 or TRBV12-4 and TRBJ2-3, with 14 bases fitting TRBD2. Trimming at V came to 4 bases and at J to 6 bases, leaving 6 bases not matched to a gene. The CDR3 is 16 amino acids. The CDR3 loop reads CASSSRTSGGSDTQYF. Written as DNA, the CDR3 is TGTGCCAGCAGTTCCAGGACTAGCGGGGGGAGCGATACGCAGTATTTT.

The rearrangement joins TRBV20-1 to TRBJ2-7, with 9 nucleotides matching TRBD2. Germline CDR1 and CDR2: DFQATT and SNEGSKA (reference sequence). V shed 0 bases, J shed 4 bases, and the junction held 13 bases outside the gene matches. The CDR3 contains 17 residues. The chain's CDR3 is CSARDLDSKLAGYEQYF. The DNA for the CDR3 is TGCAGTGCTAGAGATCTTGATAGTAAGCTAGCGGGGTACGAGCAGTACTTC.

This clonotype has just a few counts. The V and J genes are TRBV20-1 and TRBJ2-1, with TRBD2 identical over 9 bases. CDR1 DFQATT and CDR2 SNEGSKA come from the germline V gene (reference sequence). The CDR3 covers 15 residues. V was pared by 6 bases and J by 7 bases, with 13 bases of the junction left unmatched. CDR3 DNA sequence: TGCAGTGCGGACCCCGGGACTAGCCCGCCGAATGAGCAGTTCTTC. Protein product: CSADPGTSPPNEQFF.

The table lists this clonotype with a count of one. The chain couples TRBV3-1 to TRBJ2-4; possibly TRBD1 for D (5 bases). This CDR3 contains 12 residues. V dropped 4 bases and J dropped 8 bases, with 9 bases sitting between them. CDR1 and CDR2 from the germline V gene are LGHDT and YNNKEL (reference sequence). CDR3 DNA sequence: TGTGCCAGCAGCCCCCCCAGGGACATTCAGTACTTC. Protein sequence: CASSPPRDIQYF.

V gene TRBV10-3 combines with J gene TRBJ2-7; a weak D match, TRBD1 (5 bases). Germline-derived CDR1 and CDR2 are ENHRY and SYGVKD. This CDR3 is 12 amino acids long. V dropped 6 bases and J dropped 3 bases, with 9 bases sitting between them. The CDR3: CAISKDNYEQYF. CDR3 DNA sequence: TGTGCCATCAGCAAGGACAACTACGAGCAGTACTTC.

The V call is TRBV2, the J call TRBJ1-1, with a tentative D call TRBD1 (5 bases). V dropped 4 bases and J dropped 0 bases, with 9 bases sitting between them. This CDR3 comprises 14 residues. Germline loops: CDR1 SNHLY, CDR2 FYNNEI. The CDR3 here is CASSAGTLNTEAFF. The CDR3 nucleotides read TGTGCCAGCAGTGCCGGGACTTTGAACACTGAAGCTTTCTTT.

This clonotype has only a few counts. The V call is TRBV19, the J call TRBJ1-2; the D gene is possibly TRBD1 (6 bases). Trimming stripped 6 bases from V and 4 bases from J, with 15 bases between. Germline lookup yields CDR1 LNHDA and CDR2 SQIVND (reference sequence). The CDR3 extends over 14 amino acids. The CDR3 nucleotides read TGTGCCAGTAGGCCCCGGGGGGCGAGCTATGGCTACACCTTC. It translates to CASRPRGASYGYTF.

This chain connects TRBV9 to TRBJ1-2, with D possibly TRBD1 on 5 matching bases. Germline-derived CDR1 and CDR2 are SGDLS and YYNGEE. The CDR3 has 14 residues. V gave up 2 bases and J gave up 1 base, with 9 bases separating them. The CDR3: CASSVDSRNYGYTF. The CDR3 DNA reads TGTGCCAGCAGCGTCGACAGCCGTAACTATGGCTACACCTTC. Together with reference TRBV9 and TRBJ1-2, the CDR3 gives the full variable domain: DSGVTQTPKHLITATGQRVTLRCSPRSGDLSVYWYQQSLDQGLQFLIQYYNGEERAKGNILERFSAQQFPDLHSELNLSSLELGDSALYFCASSVDSRNYGYTFGSGTRLTVV.

This clonotype was counted only a few times. The J gene is TRBJ2-7, the V gene TRBV29-1, with D uncertain. Germline CDR1 and CDR2: SQVTM and ANQGSEA. V lost 1 base to trimming and J lost 2 bases, with 15 bases between them. This CDR3 has 15 residues. This chain's CDR3 is CSVEGWGLGTYEQYF. In nucleotides, the CDR3 is TGCAGCGTTGAAGGTTGGGGTCTAGGGACCTACGAGCAGTACTTC.

This clonotype was seen only a few times. This sequence joins TRBV20-1 and TRBJ2-2; D unclear. The V gene lost 6 bases and the J gene lost 2 bases, with 4 bases spanning the gap. There are 11 residues in the CDR3. In germline, CDR1 is DFQATT, CDR2 SNEGSKA (reference sequence). The CDR3 region is CSAGNTGELFF. CDR3 DNA: TGCAGTGCCGGTAACACCGGGGAGCTGTTTTTT.

The genes are TRBV4-1 and TRBJ1-5; D is unclear. From germline, CDR1 is MGHRA and CDR2 YSYEKL. The CDR3 extends over 13 amino acids. Trimming took 2 bases from V and 7 from J, leaving 9 bases between them. The CDR3 here is CASSQLGKQPQHF. The CDR3 bases are TGCGCCAGCAGCCAACTGGGGAAACAGCCCCAGCATTTT.

A few counts support this clonotype. This sequence joins TRBV27 and TRBJ2-2; 9 bases are a match to TRBD2. Germline assignment: CDR1 MNHEY and CDR2 SMNVEV (reference sequence). V gave up 8 bases and J gave up 7 bases; unmatched junction bases: 8. This CDR3 region has 14 residues. The CDR3, as DNA: TGTGCCAGCCAGCGGGAGGTTCGGGGCGGGGAGCTGTTTTTT. This gives the protein CASQREVRGGELFF.

This clonotype showed up many times. V gene TRBV7-2 combines with J gene TRBJ2-6; 14 nucleotides line up with TRBD2. This CDR3 is built from 21 residues. The J segment lost 4 bases and the V segment lost 2 bases, leaving 13 bases of the junction unmatched. Germline V CDR1 and CDR2: SGHTA, FQGNSA. The CDR3 region is CASSLFFRLAGGPRGANVLTF. In nucleotides, the CDR3 is TGTGCCAGCAGCTTATTTTTCCGACTAGCGGGAGGGCCGAGGGGGGCCAACGTCCTGACTTTC.

This clonotype was observed a handful of times. The chain combines TRBV7-9 with TRBJ2-7; D call uncertain. Trimming cost V 1 base and J 7 bases, with 8 bases left between them. CDR3 length: 12 amino acids. The germline CDR1 and CDR2 sequences are SEHNR and FQNEAQ (reference sequence). CDR3 coding DNA: TGTGCCAGCAGCTTAGGAGCAGCTGAGCAGTACTTC. Protein sequence: CASSLGAAEQYF.

This clonotype has only a few counts. This chain joins TRBV12-3 or TRBV12-4 and TRBJ1-3; D not resolved. There are 14 residues in the CDR3. Trimming stripped 6 bases from V and 4 bases from J, with 13 bases between. The CDR3 sequence is CASSQGEGGNTIYF. The CDR3, as DNA: TGTGCCAGCAGCCAAGGAGAGGGAGGAAACACCATATATTTT.